The rows below give T cell receptor beta chains drawn from one sample of a study of shared clonotypes between healthy human individuals. Clones were sequenced by immunoSEQ multiplex PCR, and TCRdb holds only the in-frame ones, with some missing. The profile shows 530,000 or so clones, roughly 85% of them singletons. The specimen sequenced was PBMCs. The receptors were sampled from a woman aged 40 to 50 in good health. Some clones in this sample may be carry-over from other donors' samples. Both conserved end residues are part of each CDR3. A D gene is named only where the DNA matches it firmly. Clone size is shown for a subset of rows, as once, few, many or a class of expanded clone.

size,V,D,J,CDR3,DNA
few,TRBV30,.,TRBJ2-7,CASRPGAGYEQYF,TGTGCCTCTAGGCCAGGGGCTGGCTACGAGCAGTACTTC
.,TRBV6-1,.,TRBJ2-5,CASRAGQETQYF,TGTGCCAGCAGAGCAGGACAAGAGACCCAGTACTTC
.,TRBV10-2,TRBD2,TRBJ2-1,CASVLAGYYNEQFF,TGCGCCAGCGTACTAGCGGGGTACTACAATGAGCAGTTCTTC
.,TRBV28,TRBD2,TRBJ2-3,CASSSPGLASADTQYF,TGTGCCAGCAGTTCCCCGGGACTAGCGTCCGCAGATACGCAGTATTTT
.,TRBV19,.,TRBJ1-2,CASKEAAYTF,TGTGCCAGTAAGGAGGCAGCTTACACCTTC
once,TRBV7-8,TRBD2,TRBJ2-7,CASSFSSGRAHEQYF,TGTGCCAGCAGCTTTTCTAGCGGGAGGGCCCACGAGCAGTACTTC
.,TRBV11-1,TRBD2,TRBJ2-1,CASSFGVSGSLNEQFF,TGTGCCAGCAGCTTTGGTGTTAGCGGGAGCCTAAATGAGCAGTTCTTC
.,TRBV7-2,.,TRBJ2-1,CASRSPPGGGSPSNEQFF,TGTGCCAGCAGGTCACCTCCCGGGGGCGGGAGCCCATCCAATGAGCAGTTCTTC
.,TRBV15,.,TRBJ1-2,CATSVGRGSLSGYTF,TGTGCCACCAGCGTGGGTAGAGGCAGTCTATCTGGCTACACCTTC
.,TRBV29-1,TRBD2,TRBJ2-7,CSVAATSGSFGEQYF,TGCAGCGTTGCAGCGACTAGCGGGAGTTTTGGCGAGCAGTACTTC
.,TRBV5-6,TRBD1,TRBJ2-1,CASSRTGASYNEQFF,TGTGCCAGCAGTCGGACAGGGGCTTCCTACAATGAGCAGTTCTTC
.,TRBV21-1,.,TRBJ2-7,CASTLPQGDGEQYF,TGTGCCAGCACTTTACCCCAGGGAGACGGCGAGCAGTACTTC
.,TRBV10-3,.,TRBJ1-1,CAISERGGQYTEAFF,TGTGCCATCAGTGAGAGGGGGGGGCAGTACACTGAAGCTTTCTTT
.,TRBV21-1,.,TRBJ1-2,CASSPRGGRGYGYTF,TGTGCCAGCAGCCCTCGAGGAGGGCGGGGCTATGGCTACACCTTC
.,TRBV19,.,TRBJ2-5,CASNKLGAGSEETQYF,TGTGCCAGTAACAAACTTGGGGCGGGGTCCGAAGAGACCCAGTACTTC
.,TRBV6-1,TRBD2,TRBJ2-5,CASSEWLAGTRETQYF,TGTGCCAGCAGTGAATGGCTAGCGGGAACTCGAGAGACCCAGTACTTC
.,TRBV18,.,TRBJ2-7,CASSPLLGYEQYF,TGTGCCAGCTCACCACTTCTGGGTTACGAGCAGTACTTC
.,TRBV30,.,TRBJ1-1,CAWSSQINTEAFF,TGTGCCTGGAGTAGCCAGATAAACACTGAAGCTTTCTTT
few,TRBV6-5,.,TRBJ2-1,CASRVGNEQFF,TGTGCCAGCAGGGTCGGAAATGAGCAGTTCTTC
.,TRBV6-5,TRBD1,TRBJ1-1,CASSRTGAEAFF,TGTGCCAGCAGTAGAACAGGGGCTGAAGCTTTCTTT
.,TRBV7-2,.,TRBJ2-7,CASSPPGRPYYEQYF,TGTGCCAGCAGCCCACCGGGACGACCCTACTACGAGCAGTACTTC
.,TRBV19,TRBD2,TRBJ2-3,CASSIRGGPSSTDTQYF,TGTGCCAGTAGTATTCGCGGGGGGCCCTCTAGCACAGATACGCAGTATTTT
.,TRBV7-5,.,TRBJ2-1,CARSLAPPREQFF,TGTGCCAGAAGCTTAGCTCCCCCTCGAGAGCAGTTCTTC
once,TRBV9,.,TRBJ2-5,CASSVGPDYRETQYF,TGTGCCAGCAGCGTAGGCCCGGACTATAGAGAGACCCAGTACTTC
.,TRBV5-4,TRBD1,TRBJ1-2,CASSLKGAGAKDTF,TGTGCCAGCAGCTTGAAGGGGGCCGGGGCGAAAGACACCTTC
.,TRBV7-2,.,TRBJ2-7,CASKDPASYEQYF,TGTGCCAGCAAGGATCCGGCCTCCTACGAGCAGTACTTC